This passage covers 12 T cell receptor beta chains from one sample sequenced in a study of control samples from healthy donors and cancer patients. Profiled with immunoSEQ multiplex PCR; TCRdb holds only in-frame clones, not every one. In the table there are tens of thousands of clones, approximately 94% of which are singletons. Sequenced sample: blood. Every receptor here comes from a man aged 25 to 40 in good health.

This clone was seen a single time. The V call is TRBV2, the J call TRBJ1-1, with D uncertain. Trimming pared 10 bases from V and 0 bases from J, leaving 15 bases between. CDR3 length equals 14 residues. Germline lookup yields CDR1 SNHLY and CDR2 FYNNEI. CDR3 region: CATRKVYMNTEAFF. The DNA for the CDR3 is TGTGCCACCAGGAAAGTTTACATGAACACTGAAGCTTTCTTT.

The chain carries TRBV6-5 and TRBJ1-2, with a tentative D call TRBD1 (6 bases). Germline CDR1 is MNHEY and CDR2 is SVGAGI. Trimming shortened V by 8 bases and J by 13 bases, and 23 bases separated the two germline ends. The CDR3 has 13 amino acids. CDR3 protein: CASSGARQGVPTF. CDR3 DNA sequence: TGTGCCAGCTCGGGGGCTCGGCAGGGAGTTCCCACCTTC.

The chain links TRBV7-8 to TRBJ1-4; TRBD1 matches 7 bases. The junction had 13 bases not matched to a gene; V was cut back by 4 bases and J by 11 bases. CDR1 and CDR2 from the germline V gene are SGHVS and FQNEAQ. This CDR3 has 15 amino acids. This CDR3 reads CASSSTGLPPGKLFF. The CDR3 region has the DNA TGTGCCAGCAGCTCGACAGGGCTGCCCCCTGGGAAACTGTTTTTT.

This clone was counted a single time. The rearrangement uses TRBV9 and TRBJ2-7; 7 nucleotides line up with TRBD1. With 3 bases clipped from V and 1 base from J, the junction kept 4 bases outside the gene matches. This CDR3 spans 14 amino acids. Looked up from germline, CDR1 is SGDLS and CDR2 is YYNGEE. DNA of the CDR3: TGTGCCAGCAGCGGACAGGGTGCATCCTACGAGCAGTACTTC. Translated, it gives CASSGQGASYEQYF.

V gene TRBV7-8 combines with J gene TRBJ2-1; the match to TRBD2 covers 11 bases. Germline V gene data show CDR1 as SGHVS and CDR2 as FQNEAQ. The CDR3 has 19 residues. Trimming removed 5 bases from V and 1 base from J; junction bases left unmatched: 13. For the CDR3, the DNA is TGTGCCAGCAGCATTTCTGGTACTAGCGGGAGCCCTTCCTACAATGAGCAGTTCTTC. Its protein is CASSISGTSGSPSYNEQFF.

The chain links TRBV7-8 to TRBJ1-4; no clear D gene. The CDR3 is 14 residues long. Trimming shortened V by 5 bases and J by 5 bases, and 12 bases separated the two germline ends. Germline CDR1 SGHVS, CDR2 FQNEAQ. Here the CDR3 DNA reads TGTGCCAGCAGCCCCGATCAGGACAATGAAAAACTGTTTTTT. Its protein is CASSPDQDNEKLFF.

V is TRBV7-9 and J is TRBJ1-1, with a weak D call TRBD1 (6 bases). Germline V gene data show CDR1 as SEHNR and CDR2 as FQNEAQ (reference sequence). CDR3 length: 17 amino acids. The V end lost 0 bases, the J end lost 3 bases, and 17 bases lay between the germline ends. CDR3 amino acids: CASSLARGGPGDTEAFF. For the CDR3, the DNA is TGTGCCAGCAGCTTAGCGCGGGGGGGCCCCGGGGACACTGAAGCTTTCTTT.

The chain couples TRBV10-3 to TRBJ1-2, with D perhaps matching TRBD1 (5 bases). Germline lookup yields CDR1 ENHRY and CDR2 SYGVKD. The CDR3 covers 16 residues. The V end lost 8 bases, the J end lost 0 bases, and 19 bases lay between the germline ends. CDR3 in amino acids: CAIDSRNRPTNYGYTF. The CDR3 DNA sequence: TGTGCCATCGATTCCCGGAACAGGCCCACTAACTATGGCTACACCTTC.

The chain links TRBV19 to TRBJ2-7; D remains unclear. The CDR3 runs to 14 residues. Germline values: CDR1 LNHDA, CDR2 SQIVND (reference sequence). V shed 5 bases and J shed 2 bases, with 13 bases lying between them. CDR3 sequence: CASSPRSVTYEQYF. In DNA form, the CDR3 reads TGTGCCAGTAGTCCTAGGAGCGTCACCTACGAGCAGTACTTC.

Note on this clone: At one of its ends the junction is not consistent with the germline gene, which may arise from a read error. The chain links TRBV19 to TRBJ2-1, with a tentative D call TRBD2 (6 bases). Germline V gene lookup returns CDR1 LNHDA and CDR2 SQIVND (reference sequence). The CDR3 consists of 12 residues. The CDR3 sequence: CATRDSNNEQFF. In DNA, the CDR3 is TGTGCCACCCGGGACTCCAACAATGAGCAGTTCTTC. Complete variable domain (other parts from reference TRBV19 and TRBJ2-1): DGGITQSPKYLFRKEGQNVTLSCEQNLNHDAMYWYRQDPGQGLRLIYYSQIVNDFQKGDIAEGYSVSREKKESFPLTVTSAQKNPTAFYLCATRDSNNEQFFGPGTRLTVL.

This chain joins TRBV29-1 and TRBJ1-1; 10 bases are shared with TRBD1. V shed 2 bases, J shed 1 base, and the junction held 13 bases outside the gene matches. The CDR3 runs to 18 residues. The germline CDR1 and CDR2 sequences are SQVTM and ANQGSEA. The CDR3 nucleotides read TGCAGCGTTGAACCATCCAGACAGGGGGCTAGGAGGAACACTGAAGCTTTCTTT. It encodes CSVEPSRQGARRNTEAFF.

The V gene is TRBV28, the J gene TRBJ1-2, with 8 bases fitting TRBD1. From germline, CDR1 is MDHEN and CDR2 SYDVKM. CDR3 length: 20 residues. V dropped 5 bases and J dropped 1; count of bases not matched to a gene: 21. The CDR3 nucleotides read TGTGCCAGCAGTGAATCTTCCTGGCAGGGGGCGTCTCTCCTTAACTATGGCTACACCTTC. This encodes CASSESSWQGASLLNYGYTF.